These 31 T cell receptor beta chains came from one sample sequenced in a study of glioma-infiltrating T cells. The iRepertoire nested amplicon-rescue multiplex PCR amplified TCR alpha and beta CDR3s from RNA. TCRdb reanalysed the multiplex PCR reads using MiXCR and keeps one entry per CDR3 protein. The sample consists of about 140,000 distinct CDR3 sequences, 35% to 50% of them appearing once. Material: glioma tissue, nonneoplastic brain tissue, or PBMCs (not recorded which). The source is a human donor with low-grade glioma or glioblastoma, undergoing nonglioma brain surgery, or in good health (not recorded which).

The chain is built from TRBV5-4 and TRBJ2-1; 8 bases are a match to TRBD2. CDR3 length: 14 amino acids. CDR1 is SGHNT and CDR2 is YYREEE in the germline V gene (reference sequence). V lost 4 bases and J lost 14; bases outside the gene matches: 14. The CDR3, as DNA: TGTGCCAGCAGCCCCTTCAGGGCGGGGGGCGATGAGTTCTTC. Translation: CASSPFRAGGDEFF.

This clonotype was observed at least ten times. The chain employs TRBV15 and TRBJ1-1; 7 bases align to TRBD1. Germline V gives CDR1 LNHNV, CDR2 YYDKDF (reference sequence). There are 13 residues in the CDR3. The V gene end was trimmed by 4 bases and the J gene end by 6 bases; junction bases not matched to a gene: 5. The CDR3 loop reads CATSTNQGAEAFF. For the CDR3, the DNA is TGTGCCACCAGCACAAACCAGGGGGCTGAAGCTTTCTTT.

The genes are TRBV3-1 and TRBJ2-7, with 8 bases matching TRBD2. CDR3 length: 15 amino acids. CDR1 and CDR2 (germline): LGHDT, YNNKEL (reference sequence). V gave up 2 bases and J gave up 6 bases; unmatched junction bases: 9. The CDR3 here is CASSQTPGTRGEQYF. CDR3 in DNA: TGTGCCAGCAGCCAAACGCCCGGGACTAGAGGCGAGCAGTACTTC.

This clonotype was observed a handful of times. The rearrangement joins TRBV20-1 to TRBJ2-5; a weak D match, TRBD1 (5 bases). Trimming left V 6 bases short and J 0 bases short, with 11 bases between. In germline, CDR1 is DFQATT, CDR2 SNEGSKA (reference sequence). CDR3 length equals 13 residues. CDR3 amino acids: CSAHRQYQETQYF. In DNA form, the CDR3 reads TGCAGTGCGCACCGACAGTACCAAGAGACCCAGTACTTC.

This clonotype was detected only a few times. The V gene is TRBV6-5, the J gene TRBJ1-1; 7 bases align to TRBD1. The CDR3 totals 15 residues. Germline CDR1 and CDR2: MNHEY and SVGAGI. V dropped 7 bases and J dropped 1; count of bases not matched to a gene: 9. The chain's CDR3 is CASIETGTANTEAFF. The CDR3 DNA reads TGTGCCAGCATCGAAACGGGGACAGCGAACACTGAAGCTTTCTTT.

This sequence joins TRBV7-2 and TRBJ2-7; D gene uncertain. Germline V lookup: CDR1 SGHTA, CDR2 FQGNSA. Trimming took off 5 bases at V and 7 bases at J, with 15 bases between the two ends. The length of the CDR3 is 13 residues. CDR3 DNA: TGTGCCAGCAGCACGGCGACAAACGCGGAGCAGTACTTC. Its protein product is CASSTATNAEQYF.

The V call is TRBV6-1, the J call TRBJ1-1, with D unresolved. V gave up 5 bases and J gave up 1 base, with 14 bases separating them. This CDR3 is 15 amino acids long. Germline V gene sequence: CDR1 MNHNS, CDR2 SASEGT. CDR3 in amino acids: CASSLMAGANTEAFF. The CDR3 DNA reads as TGTGCCAGCAGTCTAATGGCAGGTGCGAACACTGAAGCTTTCTTT.

The chain recombines TRBV7-2 with TRBJ1-1; D gene unclear. CDR3 length: 15 residues. V lost 1 base and J lost 0, with 9 bases in between. Germline lookup yields CDR1 SGHTA and CDR2 FQGNSA. CDR3 sequence reads: CASSLVGNMNTEAFF. CDR3 nucleotides: TGTGCCAGCAGCTTAGTTGGAAACATGAACACTGAAGCTTTCTTT.

Points on this clonotype: An end of the junction differs from the germline gene, which may be a read error. The V call is TRBV27, the J call TRBJ2-6; TRBD1 might be the D (5 bases). This CDR3 region has 18 residues. The germline CDR1 and CDR2 sequences are MNHEY and SMNVEV (reference sequence). The CDR3 spells CASSQETIPFSGANVLTF. CDR3 sequence (DNA): TGTGCCAGCAGTCAAGAGACAATCCCATTCTCTGGGGCCAACGTCCTTACTTTC. Variable domain in full (rest from reference TRBV27 and TRBJ2-6): EAQVTQNPRYLITVTGKKLTVTCSQNMNHEYMSWYRQDPGLGLRQIYYSMNVEVTDKGDVPEGYKVSRKEKRNFPLILESPSPNQTSLYFCASSQETIPFSGANVLTFGAGSRLTVL.

The genes are TRBV27 and TRBJ2-1, with D tentatively TRBD1 (5 bases). The CDR3 has 13 residues. V lost 3 bases, J lost 4 bases, and 7 bases lay in between. Germline values: CDR1 MNHEY, CDR2 SMNVEV (reference sequence). As DNA, the CDR3 is TGTGCCAGCAGTTTGGACAAGTACAATGAGCAGTTCTTC. This sequence encodes CASSLDKYNEQFF.

This clonotype was found a few times. The chain is built from TRBV27 and TRBJ2-2; TRBD2 matches at 12 bases. V shed 5 bases and J 6 bases; nucleotides not matched to a gene: 7. Germline CDR1 reads MNHEY; CDR2 reads SMNVEV (reference sequence). CDR3 length: 16 residues. DNA for the CDR3: TGTGCCAGCAGTGCTAGCGGGAGGGCGATTTCCGGGGAGCTGTTTTTT. This codes for CASSASGRAISGELFF.

Turning to this clonotype: No conserved phenylalanine or tryptophan ends this CDR3, so it is likely a read error. The chain carries TRBV6-5 and TRBJ2-1; 12 bases are a match to TRBD2. CDR3 length: 15 residues. V shed 6 bases, J shed 4 bases, and the junction held 4 bases outside the gene matches. Germline CDR1 reads MNHEY; CDR2 reads SVGAGI. The CDR3: CASRRTSGEYNEQFL. The CDR3, as DNA: TGTGCCAGCAGACGGACTAGCGGGGAATACAATGAGCAGTTCCTC.

This clonotype was detected a few times. The chain uses TRBV27 and TRBJ2-3; 14 nucleotides align to TRBD2. The V gene's germline CDR1 is MNHEY and CDR2 SMNVEV (reference sequence). With V trimmed by 4 bases and J by 3 bases, 3 bases remained unmatched. The CDR3 runs 16 residues. CDR3 coding DNA: TGTGCCAGCAGTTGGACTAGCGGGAGGCCGACAGATACGCAGTATTTT. Encoded protein: CASSWTSGRPTDTQYF.

The chain has TRBV5-1 and TRBJ2-5; D ambiguous. Germline V gene data show CDR1 as SGHRS and CDR2 as YFSETQ. V lost 4 bases, J lost 4 bases, and 11 bases lay in between. The CDR3 consists of 13 residues. The CDR3 sequence is CASSKDLPETQYF. DNA for the CDR3: TGCGCCAGCAGCAAGGACCTGCCAGAGACCCAGTACTTC.

This clonotype turned up a few times. The chain is built from TRBV7-2 and TRBJ1-1; D might be TRBD1 (5 bases). CDR3 length equals 13 residues. Trimming cost V 5 bases and J 7 bases, with 14 bases left between them. Germline V lookup: CDR1 SGHTA, CDR2 FQGNSA. CDR3 coding DNA: TGTGCCAGCAGCCACGGGACGTCCCTTGAAGCTTTCTTT. Its translation is CASSHGTSLEAFF.

The chain employs TRBV7-8 and TRBJ1-1; D is unclear. CDR3 length: 14 residues. Germline CDR1 and CDR2: SGHVS and FQNEAQ. Trimming pared 3 bases from V and 0 bases from J, leaving 8 bases between. The CDR3 nucleotides are TGTGCCAGCAGCTTCGTAGGAATGAACACTGAAGCTTTCTTT. This encodes CASSFVGMNTEAFF.

The J gene is TRBJ2-7, the V gene TRBV15, with D tentatively TRBD1 or TRBD2 (5 bases each). CDR1 and CDR2 (germline): LNHNV, YYDKDF (reference sequence). The CDR3 spans 13 residues. Trimming shortened V by 5 bases and J by 2 bases, and 10 bases separated the two germline ends. This CDR3 is CATSGDVTYEQYF. Here the CDR3 DNA reads TGTGCCACCAGCGGGGACGTAACCTACGAGCAGTACTTC.

The chain employs TRBV2 and TRBJ1-1; D ambiguous. In germline, CDR1 is SNHLY, CDR2 FYNNEI. The length of the CDR3 is 13 residues. V was shortened by 3 bases and J by 0 bases, with 5 bases between the two germline ends. The CDR3 nucleotides are TGTGCCAGCAGTGACACCATGAACACTGAAGCTTTCTTT. This translates into CASSDTMNTEAFF.

This clonotype appeared many times. The chain couples TRBV6-1 to TRBJ1-1; no clear D gene. Trimming stripped 6 bases from V and 0 bases from J, with 8 bases between. The CDR3 totals 13 residues. Germline values: CDR1 MNHNS, CDR2 SASEGT. CDR3 nucleotide sequence: TGTGCCAGCAGGACAACAGTGAACACTGAAGCTTTCTTT. Translated, it gives CASRTTVNTEAFF.

The chain has TRBV15 and TRBJ2-7, with D perhaps TRBD1 (6 bases). The CDR3 has 15 residues. V shed 6 bases and J shed 3 bases, with 18 bases lying between them. The germline V gene encodes CDR1 LNHNV and CDR2 YYDKDF (reference sequence). For the CDR3, the DNA is TGTGCCACCAGTTTCCTCCGGGACATCCTCTACGAGCAGTACTTC. It is translated as CATSFLRDILYEQYF.

This chain uses TRBV10-3 with TRBJ1-5, with D unresolved. This CDR3 region has 13 residues. V gave up 4 bases and J gave up 4 bases, with 8 bases separating them. The germline gives CDR1 ENHRY, CDR2 SYGVKD. The CDR3 DNA follows: TGTGCCATCAGTGGAGAGGGAAATCAGCCCCAGCATTTT. Its protein is CAISGEGNQPQHF.

This clonotype has just a few counts. The V gene is TRBV27, the J gene TRBJ1-1; TRBD1 is a possible D gene (6 bases). Germline CDR1 reads MNHEY; CDR2 reads SMNVEV (reference sequence). V dropped 0 bases and J dropped 12 bases, with 17 bases sitting between them. The CDR3 is made up of 14 amino acids. The CDR3 sequence: CASSLSMGPGTTFF. The CDR3 nucleotides read TGTGCCAGCAGTTTATCGATGGGACCCGGGACAACTTTCTTT.

The chain recombines TRBV28 with TRBJ2-1; D unclear. Germline V lookup: CDR1 MDHEN, CDR2 SYDVKM. The CDR3 consists of 13 residues. The V and J ends lost 8 bases and 0 bases respectively, with 8 bases between them. The CDR3 region is CASGPNSYNEQFF. In nucleotides, the CDR3 is TGTGCCAGCGGACCGAACTCCTACAATGAGCAGTTCTTC. The full variable domain, its missing parts supplied by reference TRBV28 and TRBJ2-1, is DVKVTQSSRYLVKRTGEKVFLECVQDMDHENMFWYRQDPGLGLRLIYFSYDVKMKEKGDIPEGYSVSREKKERFSLILESASTNQTSMYLCASGPNSYNEQFFGPGTRLTVL.

This clonotype was detected a few times. The genes are TRBV28 and TRBJ2-5, with TRBD1 matching 8 bases. Trimming removed 6 bases from V and 5 bases from J; junction bases left unmatched: 8. This CDR3 spans 14 amino acids. CDR1 and CDR2 from the germline V gene are MDHEN and SYDVKM. The CDR3 coding sequence is TGTGCCAGCAGCTACTCCTACAGGGGGGAGACCCAGTACTTC. Translating it yields CASSYSYRGETQYF.

This clonotype appeared a single time. This chain uses TRBV4-3 with TRBJ1-5; the match to TRBD1 covers 7 bases. The CDR3 contains 15 residues. CDR1 and CDR2 from the germline V gene are LGHNA and YSLEER. With V trimmed by 0 bases and J by 6 bases, 5 bases remained unmatched. The CDR3 reads CASSQDQGVGQPQHF. In nucleotides, the CDR3 is TGCGCCAGCAGCCAAGATCAGGGGGTCGGTCAGCCCCAGCATTTT.

This clonotype was found a few times. The chain is built from TRBV6-1 and TRBJ1-1; 7 positions match TRBD1. Germline CDR1 reads MNHNS; CDR2 reads SASEGT. Germline trimming cut 5 bases from V and 1 base from J; bases unmatched to any gene: 4. CDR3 size: 14 residues. The CDR3 sequence is CASSTNRGNTEAFF. For the CDR3, the DNA is TGTGCCAGCAGTACCAACAGGGGGAACACTGAAGCTTTCTTT.

The V call is TRBV19, the J call TRBJ1-5; D is unclear. CDR3 size: 14 residues. V gave up 6 bases and J gave up 5 bases, with 14 bases separating them. The V gene's germline CDR1 is LNHDA and CDR2 SQIVND (reference sequence). Here the CDR3 reads CASRGKREDQPQHF. The CDR3, as DNA: TGTGCCAGTAGAGGAAAAAGAGAAGATCAGCCCCAGCATTTT.

With regard to this clonotype: At one boundary the junction diverges from the germline segment, which might be a read error. The gene calls are TRBV6-2 or TRBV6-3 and TRBJ1-2; TRBD1 is a possible D gene (5 bases). CDR1 is MNHEY and CDR2 is SVGEGT in the germline V gene. This CDR3 region has 14 residues. DNA of the CDR3: TGCGCCAGCAGTGAGTCGTTCAGGGAAGATGGCTACACCTTC. This translates into CASSESFREDGYTF.

In this sample, this clonotype turned up a few times. The V call is TRBV27, the J call TRBJ1-6; no definite D call. The CDR3 covers 12 residues. Trimming took off 2 bases at V and 7 bases at J, with 3 bases between the two ends. CDR1 and CDR2 (germline): MNHEY, SMNVEV (reference sequence). The CDR3 DNA reads TGTGCCAGCAGTTTAGTCAATTCACCCCTCCACTTT. This gives the protein CASSLVNSPLHF.

The V call is TRBV6-2 or TRBV6-3, the J call TRBJ2-2, with D perhaps TRBD1 (6 bases). CDR1 is MNHEY, CDR2 SVGEGT, per germline. V was shortened by 7 bases and J by 4 bases, with 13 bases between the two germline ends. This CDR3 region has 14 residues. In DNA form, the CDR3 reads TGTGCCAGCAATACAGGGAGAATCACCGGGGAGCTGTTTTTT. It codes for CASNTGRITGELFF.

In the case of this clonotype: The junction does not match germline at one end; this may be a read error. The chain combines TRBV7-7 with TRBJ2-3, with TRBD2 as a possible D gene (6 bases). Per the germline V gene, CDR1 is SSHAT and CDR2 is FNYEAQ (reference sequence). The CDR3 consists of 14 residues. This CDR3 reads CASSLERAEDTQYF. The CDR3 bases are TGTGCTAGCAGCTTGGAGCGGGCGGAAGATACGCAGTATTTT. The variable domain in full, with the rest retrieved from reference TRBV7-7 and TRBJ2-3, is GAGVSQSPRYKVTKRGQDVTLRCDPISSHATLYWYQQALGQGPEFLTYFNYEAQPDKSGLPSDRFSAERPEGSISTLTIQRTEQRDSAMYRCASSLERAEDTQYFGPGTRLTVL.